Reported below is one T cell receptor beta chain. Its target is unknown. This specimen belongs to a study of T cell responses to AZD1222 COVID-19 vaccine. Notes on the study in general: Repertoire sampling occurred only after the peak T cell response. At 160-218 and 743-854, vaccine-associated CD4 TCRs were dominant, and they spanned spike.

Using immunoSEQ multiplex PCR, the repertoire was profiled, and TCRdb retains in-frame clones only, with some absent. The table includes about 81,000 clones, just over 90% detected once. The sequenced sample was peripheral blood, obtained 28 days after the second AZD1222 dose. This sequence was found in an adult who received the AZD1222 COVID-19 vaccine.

CDR3 residues: CASSFGGVENEQYF. The DNA of the CDR3 is TGTGCCAGCAGTTTTGGAGGGGTCGAGAACGAGCAGTACTTC. This chain connects TRBV28 to TRBJ2-7, with TRBD2 as a possible D gene (6 bases). This CDR3 has 14 amino acids. The V and J ends lost 3 bases and 5 bases respectively, with 14 bases between them. CDR1 MDHEN and CDR2 SYDVKM come from the germline V gene.